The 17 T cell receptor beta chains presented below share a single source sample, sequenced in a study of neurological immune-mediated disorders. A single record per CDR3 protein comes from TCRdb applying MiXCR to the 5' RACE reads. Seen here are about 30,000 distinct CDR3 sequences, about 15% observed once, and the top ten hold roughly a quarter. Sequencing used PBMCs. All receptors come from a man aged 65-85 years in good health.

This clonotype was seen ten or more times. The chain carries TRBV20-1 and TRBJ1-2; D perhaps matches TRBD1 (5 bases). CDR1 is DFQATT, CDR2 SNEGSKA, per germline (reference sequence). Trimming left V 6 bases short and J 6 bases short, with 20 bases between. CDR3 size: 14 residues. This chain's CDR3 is CSARRWIGADGYTF. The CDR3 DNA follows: TGCAGTGCCCGACGGTGGATCGGGGCGGATGGCTACACCTTC.

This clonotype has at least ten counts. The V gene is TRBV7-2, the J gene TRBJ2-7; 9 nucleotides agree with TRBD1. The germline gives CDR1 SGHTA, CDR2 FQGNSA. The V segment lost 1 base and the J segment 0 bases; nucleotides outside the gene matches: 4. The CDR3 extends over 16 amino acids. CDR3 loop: CASSLGGTGSSYEQYF. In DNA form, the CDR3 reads TGTGCCAGCAGCTTAGGGGGGACAGGGAGCTCCTACGAGCAGTACTTC.

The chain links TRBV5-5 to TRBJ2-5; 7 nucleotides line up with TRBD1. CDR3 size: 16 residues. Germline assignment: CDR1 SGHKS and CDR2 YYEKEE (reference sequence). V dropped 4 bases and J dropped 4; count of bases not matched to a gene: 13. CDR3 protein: CASSPRQGAESETQYF. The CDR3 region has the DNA TGTGCCAGCAGCCCGCGACAGGGAGCGGAGTCAGAGACCCAGTACTTC.

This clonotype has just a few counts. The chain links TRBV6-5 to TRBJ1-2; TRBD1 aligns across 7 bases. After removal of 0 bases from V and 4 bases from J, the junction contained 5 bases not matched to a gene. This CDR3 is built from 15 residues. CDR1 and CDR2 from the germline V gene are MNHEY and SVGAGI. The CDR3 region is CASSYSPWDSYGYTF. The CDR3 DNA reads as TGTGCCAGCAGTTACTCTCCCTGGGACAGCTATGGCTACACCTTC.

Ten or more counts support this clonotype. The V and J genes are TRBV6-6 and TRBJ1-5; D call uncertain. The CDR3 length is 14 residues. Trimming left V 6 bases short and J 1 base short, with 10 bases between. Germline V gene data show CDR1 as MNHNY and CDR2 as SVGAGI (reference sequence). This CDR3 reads CASSFGNSNQPQHF. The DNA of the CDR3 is TGTGCCAGCAGCTTTGGGAACAGCAATCAGCCCCAGCATTTT.

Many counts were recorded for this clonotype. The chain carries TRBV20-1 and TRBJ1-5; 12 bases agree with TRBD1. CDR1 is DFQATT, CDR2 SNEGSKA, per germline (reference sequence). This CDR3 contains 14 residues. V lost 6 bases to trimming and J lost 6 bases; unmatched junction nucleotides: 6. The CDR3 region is CSAKGTGGSQPQHF. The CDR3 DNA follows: TGCAGTGCAAAAGGGACAGGGGGCTCTCAGCCCCAGCATTTT.

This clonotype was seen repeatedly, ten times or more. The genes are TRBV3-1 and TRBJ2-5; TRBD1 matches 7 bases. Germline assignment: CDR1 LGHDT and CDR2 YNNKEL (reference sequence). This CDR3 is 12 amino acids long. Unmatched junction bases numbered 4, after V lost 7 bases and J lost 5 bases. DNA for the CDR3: TGTGCCAGCACTCAAGGGGGCGAGACCCAGTACTTC. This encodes CASTQGGETQYF.

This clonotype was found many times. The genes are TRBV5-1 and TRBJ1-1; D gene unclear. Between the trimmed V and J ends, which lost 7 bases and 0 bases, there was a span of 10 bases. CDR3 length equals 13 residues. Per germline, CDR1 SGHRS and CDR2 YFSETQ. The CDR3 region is CASSPYMNTEAFF. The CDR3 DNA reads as TGCGCCAGCTCCCCTTATATGAACACTGAAGCTTTCTTT.

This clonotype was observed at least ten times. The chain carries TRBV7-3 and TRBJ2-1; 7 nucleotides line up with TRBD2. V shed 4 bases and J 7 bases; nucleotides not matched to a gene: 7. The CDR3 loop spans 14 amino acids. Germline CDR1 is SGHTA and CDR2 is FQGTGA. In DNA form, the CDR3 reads TGTGCCAGCAGCTCTCCGGGAGGAGGGAATGAGCAGTTCTTC. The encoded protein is CASSSPGGGNEQFF.

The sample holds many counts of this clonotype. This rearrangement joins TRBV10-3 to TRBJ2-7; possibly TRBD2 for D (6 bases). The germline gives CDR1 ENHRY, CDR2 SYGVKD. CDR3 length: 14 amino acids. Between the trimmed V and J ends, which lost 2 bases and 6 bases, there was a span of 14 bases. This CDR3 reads CAISEGQGGLEQYF. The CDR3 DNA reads TGTGCCATCAGTGAGGGTCAGGGAGGTCTCGAGCAGTACTTC.

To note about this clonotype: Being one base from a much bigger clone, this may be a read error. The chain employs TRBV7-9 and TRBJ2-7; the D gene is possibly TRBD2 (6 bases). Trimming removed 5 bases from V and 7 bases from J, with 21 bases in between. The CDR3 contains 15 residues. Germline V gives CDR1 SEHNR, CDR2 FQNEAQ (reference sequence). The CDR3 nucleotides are TGTGCCAGCAGCCCCTATGGACGCCAACGGGAGGAGCAGTACTTC. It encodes CASSPYGRQREEQYF.

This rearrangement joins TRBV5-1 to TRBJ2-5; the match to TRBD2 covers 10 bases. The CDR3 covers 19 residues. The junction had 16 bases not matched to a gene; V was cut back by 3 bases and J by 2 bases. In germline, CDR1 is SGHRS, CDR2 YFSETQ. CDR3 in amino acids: CASSSRTSGGTEPQETQYF. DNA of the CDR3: TGCGCCAGCAGCTCCCGGACTAGCGGTGGGACGGAACCGCAAGAGACCCAGTACTTC.

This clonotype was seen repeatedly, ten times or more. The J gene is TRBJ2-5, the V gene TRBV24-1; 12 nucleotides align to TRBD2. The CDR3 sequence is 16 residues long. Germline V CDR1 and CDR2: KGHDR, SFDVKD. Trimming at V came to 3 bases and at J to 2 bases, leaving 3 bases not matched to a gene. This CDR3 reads CATSDPGLAGQETQYF. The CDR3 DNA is TGTGCCACCAGTGATCCAGGACTAGCGGGACAAGAGACCCAGTACTTC.

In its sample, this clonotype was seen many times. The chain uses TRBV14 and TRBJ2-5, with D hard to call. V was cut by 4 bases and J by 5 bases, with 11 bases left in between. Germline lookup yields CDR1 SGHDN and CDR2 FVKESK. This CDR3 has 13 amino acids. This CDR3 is CASSPGPGETQYF. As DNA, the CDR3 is TGTGCCAGCAGCCCCGGGCCTGGGGAGACCCAGTACTTC.

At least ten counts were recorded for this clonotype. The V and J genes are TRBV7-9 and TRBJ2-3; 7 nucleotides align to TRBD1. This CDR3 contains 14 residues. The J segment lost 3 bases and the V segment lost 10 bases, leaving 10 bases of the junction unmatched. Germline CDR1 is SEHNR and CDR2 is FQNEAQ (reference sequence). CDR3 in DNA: TGTGCCATCGAGGGACAGCCTCTGACAGATACGCAGTATTTT. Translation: CAIEGQPLTDTQYF.

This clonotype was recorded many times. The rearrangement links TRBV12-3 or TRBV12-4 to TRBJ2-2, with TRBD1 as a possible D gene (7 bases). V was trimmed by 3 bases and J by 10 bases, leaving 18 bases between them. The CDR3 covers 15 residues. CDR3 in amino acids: CASSFQQGGRLELFF. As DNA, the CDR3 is TGTGCCAGCAGTTTTCAGCAGGGGGGTAGACTGGAGCTGTTTTTT.

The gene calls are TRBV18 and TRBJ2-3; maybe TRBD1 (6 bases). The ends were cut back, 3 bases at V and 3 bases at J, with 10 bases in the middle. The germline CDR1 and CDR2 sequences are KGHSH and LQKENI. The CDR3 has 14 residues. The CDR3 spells CASSPQGWTDTQYF. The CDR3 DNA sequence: TGTGCCAGCTCACCCCAGGGGTGGACAGATACGCAGTATTTT.